The present entry profiles one T cell receptor beta chain with its context. The sample comes from a study of blood T cell repertoires in COVID-19. Looking at the study overall: Whether acute or convalescent, the COVID-19 samples came from the United States, Italy and Spain. From T cells, B-cell-depleted T cells, or PBMCs came the material, which was cDNA or gDNA.

Sequenced by immunoSEQ multiplex PCR; TCRdb stores in-frame clones only, minus some. Of around 140,000 clones listed, over 75% are singletons. The CDR3 consists of 16 residues. Germline V gives CDR1 SGHNT, CDR2 YYREEE (reference sequence). The V segment lost 0 bases and the J segment 6 bases; nucleotides outside the gene matches: 6. This receptor was obtained from a man aged 65 to 79 with active COVID-19. The chain uses TRBV5-4 and TRBJ2-2; 9 nucleotides align to TRBD1. Sequenced input: peripheral blood. CDR3 bases: TGTGCCAGCAGCTTGGGTTCCGGACAGGGGTCCGGGGAGCTGTTTTTT. It yields the protein CASSLGSGQGSGELFF. Full variable domain (rest looked up from reference TRBV5-4 and TRBJ2-2): ETGVTQSPTHLIKTRGQQVTLRCSSQSGHNTVSWYQQALGQGPQFIFQYYREEENGRGNFPPRFSGLQFPNYSSELNVNALELDDSALYLCASSLGSGQGSGELFFGEGSRLTVL.